The source of this T cell receptor beta chain is a study of blood T cell repertoires in COVID-19. The overall study: Collection of acute and convalescent COVID-19 samples took place in the United States, Italy and Spain.

Per the original methods: For nucleated cells, counts were estimated from reference gene primer amplification. This table comes from immunoSEQ multiplex PCR, and its TCRdb copy is limited to in-frame clones, with some not included. D and trimming come from the DNA, and the V and J calls and clone size come from that table. The table includes 110,000 or so clones, about 85% detected once. The sample comprised peripheral blood. The sequence came from a man aged 45-65 years with acute or convalescent COVID-19.

The chain's CDR3 is CASSLEGHTDLYGYTF. In DNA, the CDR3 is TGTGCCAGCAGCTTGGAGGGACATACAGACCTCTATGGCTACACCTTC. The J gene is TRBJ1-2, the V gene TRBV5-6, with D possibly matching TRBD1 (6 bases). Deletions cut 0 bases from V and 4 bases from J, with 16 bases between. Germline lookup yields CDR1 SGHDT and CDR2 YYEEEE. The CDR3 runs 16 residues. The full variable domain, completed using reference TRBV5-6 and TRBJ1-2, is DAGVTQSPTHLIKTRGQQVTLRCSPKSGHDTVSWYQQALGQGPQFIFQYYEEEERQRGNFPDRFSGHQFPNYSSELNVNALLLGDSALYLCASSLEGHTDLYGYTFGSGTRLTVV.